This T cell receptor beta chain was sequenced in a study of cytomegalovirus exposure and HLA in healthy donors. The PCR used 60 Vbeta and 13 Jbeta primers. Assay: immunoSEQ multiplex PCR; the TCRdb copy retains only in-frame clones and omits some. The table records some 81,000 clones, around 70% of them present only once. On this clone itself: Its antigen is unknown. Relative to the germline gene, one junction end is altered; a read error may explain this.

Study results and limitations: TCR sequences were mostly rare, though some public TCRs occurred in many donors. A later analysis linked a missense variant in DCLRE1C to the trimming of TCR beta V and J genes.

Germline V gives CDR1 SGHTA, CDR2 FQGNSA. This CDR3 spans 12 amino acids. The specimen was PBMCs. The chain links TRBV7-2 to TRBJ1-2; the match to TRBD1 covers 9 bases. The sequence came from a woman in her forties in good health and CMV-seropositive. CDR3 amino acids: CASSLARGQGAF. CDR3 bases: TGTGCCAGCAGCTTAGCGCGGGGACAGGGTGCCTTC.